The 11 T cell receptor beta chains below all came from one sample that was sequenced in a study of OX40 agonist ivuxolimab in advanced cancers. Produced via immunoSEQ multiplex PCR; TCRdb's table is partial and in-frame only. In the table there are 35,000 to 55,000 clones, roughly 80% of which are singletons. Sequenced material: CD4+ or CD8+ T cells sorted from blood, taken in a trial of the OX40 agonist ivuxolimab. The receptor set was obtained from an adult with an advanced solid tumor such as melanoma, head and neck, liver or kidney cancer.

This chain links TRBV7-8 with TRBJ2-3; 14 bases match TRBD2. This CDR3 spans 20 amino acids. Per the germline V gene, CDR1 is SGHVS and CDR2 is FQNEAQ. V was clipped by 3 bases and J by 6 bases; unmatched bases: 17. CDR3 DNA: TGTGCCAGCAGCTTCCACCCTCCTCAGACTAGCGGGAGGGCGGGGGATACGCAGTATTTT. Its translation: CASSFHPPQTSGRAGDTQYF. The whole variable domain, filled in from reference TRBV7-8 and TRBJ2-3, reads GAGVSQSPRYKVAKRGQDVALRCDPISGHVSLFWYQQALGQGPEFLTYFQNEAQLDKSGLPSDRFFAERPEGSVSTLKIQRTQQEDSAVYLCASSFHPPQTSGRAGDTQYFGPGTRLTVL.

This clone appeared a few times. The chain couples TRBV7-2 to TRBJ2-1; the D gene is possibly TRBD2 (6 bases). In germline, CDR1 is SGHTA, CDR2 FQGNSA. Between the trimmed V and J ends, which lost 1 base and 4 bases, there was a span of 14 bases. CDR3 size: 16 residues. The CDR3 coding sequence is TGTGCCAGCAGCTTAGGACCCGGGAGCGGGTACAATGAGCAGTTCTTC. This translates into CASSLGPGSGYNEQFF.

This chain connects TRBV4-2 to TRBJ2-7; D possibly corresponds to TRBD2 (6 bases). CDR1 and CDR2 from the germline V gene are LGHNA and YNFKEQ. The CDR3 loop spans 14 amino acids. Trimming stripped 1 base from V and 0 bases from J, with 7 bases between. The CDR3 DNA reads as TGTGCCAGCAGCCAAGCGGGAGACTCCTACGAGCAGTACTTC. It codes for CASSQAGDSYEQYF.

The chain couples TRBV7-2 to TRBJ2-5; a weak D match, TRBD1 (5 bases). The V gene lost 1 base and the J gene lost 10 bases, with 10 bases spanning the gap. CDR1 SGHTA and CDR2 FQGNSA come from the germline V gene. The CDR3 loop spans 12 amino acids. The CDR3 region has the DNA TGTGCCAGCAGCTTAGTTAGCCAGGGCCAGTACTTC. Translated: CASSLVSQGQYF.

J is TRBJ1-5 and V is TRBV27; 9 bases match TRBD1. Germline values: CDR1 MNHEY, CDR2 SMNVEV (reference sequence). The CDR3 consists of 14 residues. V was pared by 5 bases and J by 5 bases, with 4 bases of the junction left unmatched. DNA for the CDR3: TGTGCCAGCAGTCCCGGGACAGGGTATCAGCCCCAGCATTTT. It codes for CASSPGTGYQPQHF.

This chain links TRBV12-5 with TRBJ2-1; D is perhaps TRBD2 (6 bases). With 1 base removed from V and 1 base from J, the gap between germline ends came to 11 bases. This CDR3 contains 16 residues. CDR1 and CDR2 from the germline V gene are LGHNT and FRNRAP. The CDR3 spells CASGLGAGQSYNEQFF. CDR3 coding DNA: TGTGCTAGTGGTTTGGGGGCGGGGCAGTCCTACAATGAGCAGTTCTTC.

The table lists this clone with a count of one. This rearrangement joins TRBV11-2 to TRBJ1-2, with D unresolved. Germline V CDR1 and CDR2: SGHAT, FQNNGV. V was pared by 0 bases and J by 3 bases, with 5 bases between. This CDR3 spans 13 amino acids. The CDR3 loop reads CASSLDGYYGYTF. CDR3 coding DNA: TGTGCCAGCAGCTTAGATGGTTACTATGGCTACACCTTC.

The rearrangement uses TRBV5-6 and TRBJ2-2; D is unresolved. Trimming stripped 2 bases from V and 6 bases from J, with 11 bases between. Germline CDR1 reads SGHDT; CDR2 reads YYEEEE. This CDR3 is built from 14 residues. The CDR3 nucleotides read TGTGCCAGCAGCTTTTCCGCGTGGGCCGGGGAGCTGTTTTTT. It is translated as CASSFSAWAGELFF.

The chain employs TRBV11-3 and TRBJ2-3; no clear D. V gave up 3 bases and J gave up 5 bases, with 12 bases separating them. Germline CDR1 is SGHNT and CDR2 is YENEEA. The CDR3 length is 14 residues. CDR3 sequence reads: CASSFGRNGDTQYF. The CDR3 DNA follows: TGTGCCAGCAGCTTTGGCAGGAATGGAGATACGCAGTATTTT.

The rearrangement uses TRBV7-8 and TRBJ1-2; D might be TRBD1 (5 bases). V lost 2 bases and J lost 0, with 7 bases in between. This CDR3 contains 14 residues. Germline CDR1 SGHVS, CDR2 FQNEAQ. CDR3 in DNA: TGTGCCAGCAGCTTATCAGGGTCTAACTATGGCTACACCTTC. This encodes CASSLSGSNYGYTF.

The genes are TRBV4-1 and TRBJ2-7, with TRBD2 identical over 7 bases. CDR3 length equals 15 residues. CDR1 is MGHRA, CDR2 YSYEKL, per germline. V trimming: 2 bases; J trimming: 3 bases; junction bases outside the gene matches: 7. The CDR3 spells CASSQPSAGYYEQYF. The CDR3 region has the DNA TGCGCCAGCAGCCAACCCTCAGCGGGATACTACGAGCAGTACTTC.